This T cell receptor (beta chain) derives from a study of blood T cell repertoires in COVID-19. This clone was found a few times. The repertoire was sequenced with immunoSEQ multiplex PCR; TCRdb's copy has only in-frame clones and lacks some. The data hold approximately 200,000 clones, with around 80% observed a single time. Germline CDR1 is MNHEY and CDR2 is SVGAGI. V dropped 8 bases and J dropped 2 bases, with 13 bases sitting between them. The CDR3 covers 14 residues. This sequence originates from a woman of 80 years or more with COVID-19, enrolled during active disease. The sequenced sample was peripheral blood. The chain is built from TRBV6-5 and TRBJ1-5, with D tentatively TRBD1 (5 bases). As DNA, the CDR3 is TGTGCCAGCGCTAGATCGGGGGGCAATCAGCCCCAGCATTTT. Protein product: CASARSGGNQPQHF.